One sample yielded the 30 T cell receptor beta chains listed below, sequenced in a study of CD8+ T cells in alopecia areata (dated by TCRdb to the late 2010s). Receptors were amplified or captured by the immunoSEQ multiplex PCR assay. RNA was extracted from all samples and reverse transcribed into cDNA, which served as template for TCR sequencing. This immuneACCESS table, as held by TCRdb, lists in-frame sequences with V and J called but not all clones. Of the missing ones, under half trace to an unresolved V gene in checked studies; the others have no known cause. This sample holds fewer than 100,000 clones; about 40% were observed only once. The top ten clonotypes cover around 0.8% of the sample. The sequenced material came from CD4+ T cells sorted from blood. The receptors shown here come from a human donor with alopecia areata.

This clone was seen only a few times. The chain uses TRBV29-1 and TRBJ1-1; D unclear. Germline CDR1 is SQVTM and CDR2 is ANQGSEA. The length of the CDR3 is 8 residues. With 3 bases removed from V and 11 bases from J, the gap between germline ends came to 4 bases. CDR3: CSVEAAFF. For the CDR3, the DNA is TGCAGCGTTGAGGCGGCTTTCTTT.

The chain couples TRBV29-1 to TRBJ2-2; D is possibly TRBD1 (6 bases). The CDR3 length is 14 residues. Trimming removed 6 bases at V and 0 bases at J, with 11 bases between. CDR1 SQVTM and CDR2 ANQGSEA come from the germline V gene. This CDR3 is CSVGTGTNTGELFF. The CDR3 DNA sequence: TGCAGCGTGGGTACAGGGACGAACACCGGGGAGCTGTTTTTT.

This chain uses TRBV28 with TRBJ2-5; D might be TRBD1 or TRBD2, each matching 5 bases. Trimming stripped 7 bases from V and 4 bases from J, with 16 bases between. Per germline, CDR1 MDHEN and CDR2 SYDVKM. The length of the CDR3 is 14 residues. CDR3 protein: CASTAPGRRETQYF. Written as DNA, the CDR3 is TGTGCCAGCACCGCCCCGGGGCGCAGAGAGACCCAGTACTTC.

This clone was picked up a small number of times. The rearrangement uses TRBV5-1 and TRBJ2-7, with D perhaps matching TRBD1 (6 bases). Deletions cut 0 bases from V and 3 bases from J, with 7 bases between. This CDR3 region has 13 residues. CDR1 is SGHRS, CDR2 YFSETQ, per germline. CDR3 sequence (DNA): TGCGCCAGCAGCTTGGCCAGGGGCTACGAGCAGTACTTC. Its translation is CASSLARGYEQYF.

V usage is TRBV30 and J usage is TRBJ2-3; D perhaps matches TRBD1 (7 bases). The CDR3 consists of 16 residues. Trimming stripped 4 bases from V and 0 bases from J, with 17 bases between. Germline lookup yields CDR1 GTSNPN and CDR2 SVGIG (reference sequence). The CDR3 is CAWITRGTVSTDTQYF. The CDR3 DNA follows: TGTGCCTGGATCACCCGGGGGACAGTCAGCACAGATACGCAGTATTTT.

The J gene is TRBJ2-5, the V gene TRBV29-1; D ambiguous. Germline V gene data show CDR1 as SQVTM and CDR2 as ANQGSEA. The V and J ends lost 6 bases and 5 bases respectively, with 22 bases between them. CDR3 length equals 15 residues. The CDR3 DNA is TGCAGCGTACGAAGTACCGGCCCCCTGGGGGAGACCCAGTACTTC. Translation gives CSVRSTGPLGETQYF.

This clone was detected once. The genes are TRBV28 and TRBJ2-7; no definite D call. This CDR3 spans 15 amino acids. The germline V gene has CDR1 MDHEN and CDR2 SYDVKM. V lost 4 bases to trimming and J lost 0 bases, with 13 bases between them. Written as DNA, the CDR3 is TGTGCCAGCAGTTCCCAAGACCCCCTCTCCTACGAGCAGTACTTC. This codes for CASSSQDPLSYEQYF.

This chain links TRBV29-1 with TRBJ2-5; possibly TRBD2 for D (6 bases). Germline CDR1 and CDR2: SQVTM and ANQGSEA. Trimming pared 1 base from V and 4 bases from J, leaving 10 bases between. The CDR3 extends over 13 amino acids. CDR3 sequence reads: CSVEARGRETQYF. DNA of the CDR3: TGCAGCGTTGAAGCGCGGGGCCGAGAGACCCAGTACTTC.

This clone was seen more than once but under ten times. This rearrangement joins TRBV29-1 to TRBJ2-3, with D tentatively TRBD2 (5 bases). Germline V lookup: CDR1 SQVTM, CDR2 ANQGSEA. The ends were cut back, 6 bases at V and 0 bases at J, with 16 bases in the middle. This CDR3 region has 15 residues. This chain's CDR3 is CSVVGGLRSTDTQYF. Here the CDR3 DNA reads TGCAGCGTCGTAGGCGGGCTGAGAAGCACAGATACGCAGTATTTT.

The chain couples TRBV30 to TRBJ1-4; no firm D call. The CDR3 has 12 amino acids. The germline gives CDR1 GTSNPN, CDR2 SVGIG (reference sequence). The V end was cut by 7 bases, the J end by 5 bases, with 11 bases between. CDR3 sequence reads: CASKQNNEKLFF. CDR3 sequence (DNA): TGTGCCTCTAAACAGAACAATGAAAAACTGTTTTTT.

This rearrangement joins TRBV30 to TRBJ2-1, with a tentative D call TRBD1 (7 bases). Per the germline V gene, CDR1 is GTSNPN and CDR2 is SVGIG (reference sequence). The CDR3 spans 15 residues. Trimming left V 5 bases short and J 5 bases short, with 19 bases between. CDR3 sequence (DNA): TGTGCCTGGTCCTACCGGGGGACAGTTAACAATGAGCAGTTCTTC. Amino acid sequence: CAWSYRGTVNNEQFF. Full variable domain (remainder filled in from reference TRBV30 and TRBJ2-1): SQTIHQWPATLVQPVGSPLSLECTVEGTSNPNLYWYRQAAGRGLQLLFYSVGIGQISSEVPQNLSASRPQDRQFILSSKKLLLSDSGFYLCAWSYRGTVNNEQFFGPGTRLTVL.

The rearrangement links TRBV30 to TRBJ1-4; tentatively, D is TRBD1 (5 bases). This CDR3 contains 14 residues. From germline, CDR1 is GTSNPN and CDR2 SVGIG (reference sequence). Trimming removed 2 bases at V and 4 bases at J, with 11 bases between. The CDR3 DNA follows: TGTGCCTGGAGTCTACAGGATGATAATGAAAAACTGTTTTTT. Its protein is CAWSLQDDNEKLFF.

The gene calls are TRBV4-1 and TRBJ1-2; TRBD1 agrees at 7 bases. The CDR3 is 13 residues long. CDR1 and CDR2 from the germline V gene are MGHRA and YSYEKL. J gave up 4 bases and V 2 bases, and 1 base lay outside the gene matches. CDR3 in amino acids: CASSQQGGYGYTF. CDR3 nucleotide sequence: TGCGCCAGCAGCCAACAGGGGGGCTATGGCTACACCTTC.

The chain links TRBV2 to TRBJ2-5; D is tentatively TRBD1 or TRBD2 (5 bases each). The germline V and J ends were trimmed by 3 bases and 1 base, with 9 bases remaining between them. The CDR3 has 14 residues. The V gene's germline CDR1 is SNHLY and CDR2 FYNNEI. This chain's CDR3 is CASSDGTSQETQYF. CDR3 sequence (DNA): TGTGCCAGCAGTGACGGGACCTCCCAAGAGACCCAGTACTTC.

This clone was seen more than once but under ten times. This chain links TRBV29-1 with TRBJ2-1; D is ambiguous. The length of the CDR3 is 12 residues. Trimming took 4 bases from V and 5 from J, leaving 9 bases between them. Germline CDR1 and CDR2: SQVTM and ANQGSEA. The chain's CDR3 is CSVGRVDNEQFF. The CDR3 bases are TGCAGCGTTGGAAGGGTGGACAATGAGCAGTTCTTC.

This clone came up a few times. Additional DNA sequences in this sample encode the identical CDR3. CDR3 sequence: CSVDRGRETQYF. The CDR3 DNA follows: TGCAGCGTTGACCGGGGGCGAGAGACCCAGTACTTC. V gene TRBV29-1 combines with J gene TRBJ2-5; the D gene could be TRBD1 or TRBD2 (6 bases each). The CDR3 length is 12 residues. With 3 bases removed from V and 4 bases from J, the gap between germline ends came to 9 bases. CDR1 is SQVTM, CDR2 ANQGSEA, per germline.

This clone was observed a few times. This sequence joins TRBV7-9 and TRBJ2-1; D may correspond to TRBD1 or TRBD2 (5 bases each). Per the germline V gene, CDR1 is SEHNR and CDR2 is FQNEAQ (reference sequence). The CDR3 is 15 residues long. Trimming cost V 2 bases and J 0 bases, with 8 bases left between them. The CDR3 nucleotides are TGTGCCAGCAGCTTATCAGGGAGCTCCTACAATGAGCAGTTCTTC. Protein: CASSLSGSSYNEQFF.

Many counts were recorded for this clone. This chain links TRBV7-2 with TRBJ1-2, with D possibly TRBD1 on 5 matching bases. CDR1 is SGHTA, CDR2 FQGNSA, per germline. This CDR3 has 13 residues. Trimming removed 5 bases at V and 8 bases at J, with 15 bases between. The CDR3 loop is CASSARESWGYTF. The DNA of the CDR3 is TGTGCCAGCAGCGCCAGGGAATCGTGGGGCTACACCTTC.

This clone was seen only a few times. The V gene is TRBV29-1, the J gene TRBJ2-3; 12 bases fit TRBD1. The trim removed 6 bases at V and 4 bases at J, leaving 5 bases unmatched. The germline V gene encodes CDR1 SQVTM and CDR2 ANQGSEA. The CDR3 consists of 14 residues. The CDR3 DNA sequence: TGCAGCGTCGAGGGACAGGGGGCCCCAGATACGCAGTATTTT. It specifies CSVEGQGAPDTQYF.

CDR3 sequence reads: CASSGGQGANTGELFF. The CDR3 DNA reads as TGCGCCAGCAGCGGAGGACAGGGGGCGAACACCGGGGAGCTGTTTTTT. This chain joins TRBV5-1 and TRBJ2-2; TRBD1 matches 10 bases. Germline trimming cut 4 bases from V and 0 bases from J; bases unmatched to any gene: 3. Germline V lookup: CDR1 SGHRS, CDR2 YFSETQ. The CDR3 consists of 16 residues.

This clone was detected a few times. This chain connects TRBV28 to TRBJ2-3; D tentatively reads TRBD1 or TRBD2 (6 bases each). The CDR3 is 15 amino acids. V dropped 5 bases and J dropped 1 base, with 13 bases sitting between them. In germline, CDR1 is MDHEN, CDR2 SYDVKM. CDR3: CASSPVGGGTDTQYF. The CDR3 nucleotides read TGTGCCAGCAGTCCGGTGGGGGGCGGCACAGATACGCAGTATTTT.

In its sample, this clone was seen a few times. An end of the junction does not agree with germline; a read error may underlie this. The V and J genes are TRBV14 and TRBJ2-1, with TRBD2 as a possible D gene (5 bases). This CDR3 is built from 11 residues. CDR1 and CDR2 (germline): SGHDN, FVKESK. This CDR3 is CASSQVASLIF. CDR3 coding DNA: TGTGCCAGCAGCCAAGTGGCTAGCCTGATCTTC.

V gene TRBV29-1 combines with J gene TRBJ1-1, with 9 bases lining up with TRBD1. The V and J ends lost 8 bases and 0 bases, in that order; junction bases with no gene match: 10. This CDR3 contains 15 residues. Germline V lookup: CDR1 SQVTM, CDR2 ANQGSEA. The CDR3 nucleotides read TGCAGCTCCGTCCCGGGACAGGGAATGAACACTGAAGCTTTCTTT. Protein product: CSSVPGQGMNTEAFF.

The CDR3 DNA sequence: TGCAGCGTCGGGCGAGGGACAGAAGACGAGCAGTACTTC. Translated, it gives CSVGRGTEDEQYF. The chain combines TRBV29-1 with TRBJ2-7; 7 bases map to TRBD1. V gave up 6 bases and J gave up 5 bases; unmatched junction bases: 10. The CDR3 spans 13 residues. Germline V gene sequence: CDR1 SQVTM, CDR2 ANQGSEA.

CDR3 sequence: CATSSASGRPGYNEQFF. The CDR3 nucleotides read TGTGCCACCAGCAGTGCTAGCGGGAGGCCAGGTTACAATGAGCAGTTCTTC. The gene calls are TRBV15 and TRBJ2-1; the match to TRBD2 covers 11 bases. CDR1 is LNHNV, CDR2 YYDKDF, per germline (reference sequence). CDR3 length equals 17 residues. Unmatched junction bases numbered 8, after V lost 3 bases and J lost 4 bases.

The CDR3 nucleotides are TGCAGCGTTGCCGGGACCCAAGCAGATACGCAGTATTTT. Its protein is CSVAGTQADTQYF. This sequence joins TRBV29-1 and TRBJ2-3; perhaps D is TRBD1 or TRBD2 (5 bases each). The germline V and J ends were trimmed by 4 bases and 4 bases, with 12 bases remaining between them. Germline loops: CDR1 SQVTM, CDR2 ANQGSEA. The CDR3 totals 13 residues.

This clone was detected once. This chain uses TRBV20-1 with TRBJ2-3, with 7 bases that match TRBD2. V lost 6 bases to trimming and J lost 8 bases; unmatched junction nucleotides: 5. CDR1 and CDR2 from the germline V gene are DFQATT and SNEGSKA (reference sequence). The CDR3 length is 11 residues. CDR3 DNA: TGCAGTGCAACTAGCGAGTTTACGCAGTATTTT. It yields the protein CSATSEFTQYF.

V and J are TRBV6-6 and TRBJ1-5; possibly TRBD1 for D (5 bases). V lost 4 bases, J lost 6 bases, and 13 bases lay in between. The V gene's germline CDR1 is MNHNY and CDR2 SVGAGI (reference sequence). This CDR3 comprises 14 residues. CDR3 amino acids: CASSSGTPGQPQHF. CDR3 in DNA: TGTGCCAGCAGTTCCGGGACGCCTGGTCAGCCCCAGCATTTT.

The chain is built from TRBV29-1 and TRBJ1-2; TRBD1 matches at 12 bases. J lost 4 bases, V lost 6 bases, and 9 bases had no gene match. The CDR3 runs 15 residues. Germline lookup yields CDR1 SQVTM and CDR2 ANQGSEA. The CDR3 loop is CSVGTGGASLYGYTF. CDR3 DNA: TGCAGCGTCGGGACAGGGGGCGCGAGCCTCTATGGCTACACCTTC.

This clone came up once. This chain connects TRBV30 to TRBJ2-2; D uncertain. The CDR3 length is 13 residues. Trimming stripped 0 bases from V and 4 bases from J, with 6 bases between. Germline V gene sequence: CDR1 GTSNPN, CDR2 SVGIG (reference sequence). The CDR3 region has the DNA TGTGCCTGGAGTGTTTCGGGCACCGGGGAGCTGTTTTTT. As protein: CAWSVSGTGELFF.